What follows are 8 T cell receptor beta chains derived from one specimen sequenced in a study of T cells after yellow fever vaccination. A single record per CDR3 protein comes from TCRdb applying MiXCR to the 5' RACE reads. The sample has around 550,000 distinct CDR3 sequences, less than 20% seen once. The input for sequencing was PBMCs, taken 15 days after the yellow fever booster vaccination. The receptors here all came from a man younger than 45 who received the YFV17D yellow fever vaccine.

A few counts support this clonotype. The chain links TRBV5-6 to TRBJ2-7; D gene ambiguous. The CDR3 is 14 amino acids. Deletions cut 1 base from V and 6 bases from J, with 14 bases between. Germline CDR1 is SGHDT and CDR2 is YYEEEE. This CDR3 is CASSLWPEFGEQYF. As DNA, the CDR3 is TGTGCCAGCAGCTTGTGGCCCGAGTTTGGCGAGCAGTACTTC.

The CDR3 DNA sequence: TGTGCCAGCAGCTTATCCGGGGGATCGCTTGGGCTGTTTTTT. Translating it yields CASSLSGGSLGLFF. The V call is TRBV11-2, the J call TRBJ2-2; possibly TRBD2 for D (6 bases). Germline V gives CDR1 SGHAT, CDR2 FQNNGV. The length of the CDR3 is 14 residues. The V end lost 2 bases, the J end lost 13 bases, and 17 bases lay between the germline ends.

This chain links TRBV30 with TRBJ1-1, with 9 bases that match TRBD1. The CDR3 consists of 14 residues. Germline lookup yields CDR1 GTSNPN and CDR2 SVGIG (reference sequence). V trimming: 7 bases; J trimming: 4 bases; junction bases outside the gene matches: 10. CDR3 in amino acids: CASARQGVGTEAFF. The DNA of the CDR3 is TGTGCCTCGGCCCGACAGGGGGTCGGCACTGAAGCTTTCTTT.

The CDR3, as DNA: TGTGCCAGCAGCTTGGGAGGGCCGGGGTACAATGAGCAGTTCTTC. Encoded protein: CASSLGGPGYNEQFF. V gene TRBV5-5 combines with J gene TRBJ2-1, with a tentative D call TRBD2 (5 bases). Per the germline V gene, CDR1 is SGHKS and CDR2 is YYEKEE (reference sequence). V lost 0 bases to trimming and J lost 4 bases, with 11 bases between them. CDR3 size: 15 residues.

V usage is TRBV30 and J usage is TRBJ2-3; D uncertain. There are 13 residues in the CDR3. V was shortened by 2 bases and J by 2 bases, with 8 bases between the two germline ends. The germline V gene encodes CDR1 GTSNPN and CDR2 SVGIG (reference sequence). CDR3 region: CAWSFSTTDTQYF. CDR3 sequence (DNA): TGTGCCTGGAGTTTCTCAACCACAGATACGCAGTATTTT.

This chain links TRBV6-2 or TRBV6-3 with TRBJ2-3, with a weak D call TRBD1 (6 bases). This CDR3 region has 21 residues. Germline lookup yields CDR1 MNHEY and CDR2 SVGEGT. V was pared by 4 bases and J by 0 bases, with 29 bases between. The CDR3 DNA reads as TGTGCCAGCAGTTTCTCCCAACTAAAAGGGGGTCGACTCATGAGCACAGATACGCAGTATTTT. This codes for CASSFSQLKGGRLMSTDTQYF.

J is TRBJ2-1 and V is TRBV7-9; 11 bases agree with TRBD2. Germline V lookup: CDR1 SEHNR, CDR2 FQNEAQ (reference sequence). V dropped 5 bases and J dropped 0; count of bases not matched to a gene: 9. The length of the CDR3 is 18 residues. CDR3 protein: CASSRTGLAESSYNEQFF. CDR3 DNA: TGTGCCAGCAGCCGCACGGGACTAGCGGAGAGCTCCTACAATGAGCAGTTCTTC.

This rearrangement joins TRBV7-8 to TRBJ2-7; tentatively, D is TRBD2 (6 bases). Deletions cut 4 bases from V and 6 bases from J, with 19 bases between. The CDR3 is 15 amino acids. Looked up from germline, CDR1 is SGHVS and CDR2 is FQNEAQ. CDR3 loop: CASSSGTFRASEQYF. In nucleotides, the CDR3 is TGTGCCAGCAGCTCCGGGACTTTCCGGGCCTCCGAGCAGTACTTC.